This passage covers 2 T cell receptor beta chains from one sample sequenced in a study of blood T cell repertoires in COVID-19. The data were produced by immunoSEQ multiplex PCR, yet TCRdb's version contains in-frame clones alone and is incomplete. The repertoire holds 27,000 or so clones, with less than 90% as singletons. What was sequenced was peripheral blood. The receptors originated from a man aged 70 or older with active COVID-19.

CDR3 region: CASVSGRRMETQYF. In DNA form, the CDR3 reads TGTGCCAGCGTAAGCGGGAGGAGGATGGAGACCCAGTACTTC. V usage is TRBV2 and J usage is TRBJ2-5; 9 bases line up with TRBD2. V was pared by 8 bases and J by 5 bases, with 9 bases of the junction left unmatched. The germline gives CDR1 SNHLY, CDR2 FYNNEI. The CDR3 is 14 residues long. Full variable domain (outside the CDR3, taken from reference TRBV2 and TRBJ2-5): EPEVTQTPSHQVTQMGQEVILRCVPISNHLYFYWYRQILGQKVEFLVSFYNNEISEKSEIFDDQFSVERPDGSNFTLKIRSTKLEDSAMYFCASVSGRRMETQYFGPGTRLLVL.

The rearrangement joins TRBV9 to TRBJ2-1, with D possibly TRBD2 on 8 matching bases. This CDR3 has 16 amino acids. Looked up from germline, CDR1 is SGDLS and CDR2 is YYNGEE. The V end was cut by 4 bases, the J end by 8 bases, with 22 bases between. This chain's CDR3 is CASSLPLGLGGDEQFF. In DNA form, the CDR3 reads TGTGCCAGCAGCCTCCCCCTGGGACTAGGGGGCGATGAGCAGTTCTTC.